A single sample is the source of the 4 T cell receptor beta chains below, sequenced in a study of shared clonotypes between healthy human individuals. The assay was immunoSEQ multiplex PCR, and TCRdb's table has in-frame clones only and misses some. The repertoire has under 850,000 clones, over 60% of them found once; the top ten carry around 1.8%. The sequenced sample consisted of memory CD4+ T cells sorted from blood. The subset: CD45RA-negative fraction. Receptors originate from a woman under 40 in good health.

This chain uses TRBV18 with TRBJ1-1; 7 positions match TRBD1. The CDR3 spans 14 residues. Germline CDR1 KGHSH, CDR2 LQKENI. V was clipped by 6 bases and J by 2 bases; unmatched bases: 6. CDR3 in amino acids: CASSTDRTNTEAFF. As DNA, the CDR3 is TGTGCCAGCTCGACGGACAGGACTAACACTGAAGCTTTCTTT. The entire variable domain, with the rest obtained from reference TRBV18 and TRBJ1-1, is as follows: NAGVMQNPRHLVRRRGQEARLRCSPMKGHSHVYWYRQLPEEGLKFMVYLQKENIIDESGMPKERFSAEFPKEGPSILRIQQVVRGDSAAYFCASSTDRTNTEAFFGQGTRLTVV.

The chain is built from TRBV6-5 and TRBJ2-3; weak D call: TRBD1 (5 bases). Trimming shortened V by 7 bases and J by 5 bases, and 10 bases separated the two germline ends. CDR1 and CDR2 (germline): MNHEY, SVGAGI. There are 12 residues in the CDR3. CDR3 nucleotide sequence: TGTGCCAGCACCGACAGAAGAGATACGCAGTATTTT. Translating it yields CASTDRRDTQYF.

The chain is built from TRBV7-7 and TRBJ1-1; no firm D call. The V gene lost 1 base and the J gene lost 1 base, with 4 bases spanning the gap. Germline V gene data show CDR1 as SSHAT and CDR2 as FNYEAQ (reference sequence). The CDR3 is 13 residues long. CDR3 residues: CASSLDTNTEAFF. In nucleotides, the CDR3 is TGTGCCAGCAGCTTAGACACGAACACTGAAGCTTTCTTT.

This chain joins TRBV10-1 and TRBJ2-3; TRBD2 matches at 14 bases. CDR3 length: 16 residues. Germline loops: CDR1 WNHNN, CDR2 SYGVQD (reference sequence). The V and J ends lost 5 bases and 6 bases, in that order; junction bases with no gene match: 7. The CDR3 region is CASSPGLAGDADTQYF. The CDR3 DNA follows: TGCGCCAGCAGTCCGGGACTAGCGGGAGATGCGGATACGCAGTATTTT.